This is a list of T cell receptor beta chains from one sample in a study of somatic mutations in cytotoxic T cells in rheumatoid arthritis. Libraries were prepared by immunoSEQ multiplex PCR; TCRdb keeps only in-frame clonotypes and omits some of them. The sample includes about 10,000 clones, around four fifths of them seen just once. What was sequenced was CD8+ T cells sorted from blood. These receptors originate from a man over 45 in good health. Both conserved end residues are trimmed from each CDR3. Each record gives: V gene, J gene, CDR3 protein.

>TRBV7-2|TRBJ2-4
ASSLRIAGGPGNIQY
>TRBV7-6|TRBJ2-5
ASSLGVAGGFETQY
>TRBV27|TRBJ2-3
ASSLFPVVDTQY
>TRBV7-8|TRBJ2-7
ASSFDTKPYEQY
>TRBV27|TRBJ2-1
ASSLSVLAGAGNEQF
>TRBV6-6|TRBJ2-7
ASRMGGGYEQY
>TRBV7-8|TRBJ2-2
ASRDRGQVTGELF
>TRBV9|TRBJ2-1
ASSAPISGPNEQF
>TRBV12-2|TRBJ2-4
ASRLPSGEKNIQY
>TRBV9|TRBJ2-1
ASSVVGGGREQF
>TRBV7-9|TRBJ1-1
ASMRTGQNTEAF
>TRBV5-1|TRBJ1-1
ASSLGANTPRTEAF
>TRBV7-2|TRBJ2-7
ASSFNLNPSYEQY
>TRBV6-1|TRBJ2-7
ASSGDRMDYGQY
>TRBV9|TRBJ2-2
ASSVGNGELF
>TRBV27|TRBJ2-7
ASRGTGVEQY
>TRBV4-1|TRBJ2-7
ASSLGLGAYEQY
>TRBV5-1|TRBJ1-4
ASSPRGEKLF
>TRBV9|TRBJ2-1
ASTVTSGSGNEQF
>TRBV5-4|TRBJ2-7
ASSLETGISYEQY
>TRBV2|TRBJ2-3
ASSEPEGLAGGHPQY
>TRBV19|TRBJ2-1
ASSISLENEQF